The clone carrying this TCR beta chain was seen at least ten times. Unique molecular identifiers were used in preparing the TCRbeta library. A single record per CDR3 protein comes from TCRdb applying MiXCR to the PCR reads. The table has hundreds of thousands of distinct CDR3 sequences, roughly 14% seen once. The record originates from a study of T-cell reconstitution after alpha-beta-depleted transplantation in children. V was shortened by 0 bases and J by 4 bases, with 5 bases between the two germline ends. Germline V gives CDR1 WNHNN, CDR2 SYGVQD (reference sequence). The CDR3 has 13 residues. The receptor was isolated from a girl aged 2 to 9 with congenital amegakaryocytic thrombocytopenia, due to receive a stem cell transplant. The specimen was PBMCs, collected before TCRalphabeta/CD19-depleted stem cell transplant. This chain uses TRBV10-1 with TRBJ2-3; D unresolved. As DNA, the CDR3 is TGCGCCAGCAGTGAGTCAACCCCAGATACGCAGTATTTT. It codes for CASSESTPDTQYF.